In its sample, the clone carrying this TCR beta chain was seen a few times. The sample originates from a study of CD8+ T cells in alopecia areata. The authors extracted RNA and reverse transcribed it into cDNA as the sequencing template. Some clones are missing from TCRdb's copy, which holds only in-frame ones; the method was immunoSEQ multiplex PCR. The repertoire has 200,000 or so clones, approximately 53% of them found once; the top ten carry over 4%. PBMCs served as the source from which CD4+ and CD8+ T cells were sorted. This clonotype was obtained from a human donor in good health. Material: CD8+ T cells sorted from blood.

The CDR3 is CASRAQGGGGNQPQHF. CDR3 nucleotide sequence: TGTGCCAGCAGGGCACAAGGAGGTGGGGGCAATCAGCCCCAGCATTTT. This rearrangement joins TRBV27 to TRBJ1-5; no definite D call. The germline gives CDR1 MNHEY, CDR2 SMNVEV (reference sequence). V was clipped by 6 bases and J by 2 bases, with 17 bases between them. There are 16 residues in the CDR3.